These 14 T cell receptor beta chains came from one sample sequenced in a study of cytomegalovirus exposure and HLA in healthy donors. The study ran its PCR with 60 Vbeta and 13 Jbeta primers. Using immunoSEQ multiplex PCR, the repertoire was profiled, and TCRdb retains in-frame clones only, with some absent. Of 180,000 or so clones listed, roughly 75% are singletons. Sequenced material: PBMCs. The receptor set was obtained from a woman aged 35 to 49 in good health and CMV-seropositive.

The chain recombines TRBV28 with TRBJ2-5; 10 bases line up with TRBD1. This CDR3 is 15 amino acids long. Germline values: CDR1 MDHEN, CDR2 SYDVKM. Losses at the gene ends were 4 bases for V and 6 bases for J; bases not matched to a gene: 8. The CDR3 reads CASSSPGTGDKTQYF. CDR3 DNA sequence: TGTGCCAGCAGTTCCCCGGGGACAGGGGATAAGACCCAGTACTTC.

The chain combines TRBV28 with TRBJ2-3, with TRBD2 matching over 8 bases. With 5 bases clipped from V and 7 bases from J, the junction kept 11 bases outside the gene matches. The CDR3 has 15 residues. Germline-derived CDR1 and CDR2 are MDHEN and SYDVKM. The CDR3 is CASSHKRENLNTQYF. The DNA of the CDR3 is TGTGCCAGCAGTCACAAGCGGGAGAATTTGAATACGCAGTATTTT.

The chain uses TRBV10-3 and TRBJ1-2, with D possibly TRBD1 on 5 matching bases. CDR1 ENHRY and CDR2 SYGVKD come from the germline V gene. This CDR3 region has 16 residues. Trimming removed 4 bases from V and 7 bases from J, with 22 bases in between. The DNA of the CDR3 is TGTGCCATCAGTGGCCCTGACAGCCCGACATCTAGTGGCTACACCTTC. It codes for CAISGPDSPTSSGYTF.

The chain uses TRBV28 and TRBJ1-5; a weak D match, TRBD1 (5 bases). Germline lookup yields CDR1 MDHEN and CDR2 SYDVKM. V shed 2 bases and J shed 13 bases, with 24 bases lying between them. The CDR3 extends over 16 amino acids. For the CDR3, the DNA is TGTGCCAGCAGTTTAAGGGGTCGGCAGGCTGAGAAAAAGCAGCATTTT. Translated, it gives CASSLRGRQAEKKQHF. Looking up the rest from reference TRBV28 and TRBJ1-5 gives the full variable domain: DVKVTQSSRYLVKRTGEKVFLECVQDMDHENMFWYRQDPGLGLRLIYFSYDVKMKEKGDIPEGYSVSREKKERFSLILESASTNQTSMYLCASSLRGRQAEKKQHFGDGTRLSIL.

CDR3 DNA: TGTGCCATCAGCAAACTAGCGGTAGAGACCCAGTACTTC. Translated, it gives CAISKLAVETQYF. The chain links TRBV10-3 to TRBJ2-5; TRBD2 aligns across 8 bases. V dropped 6 bases and J dropped 4; count of bases not matched to a gene: 4. This CDR3 contains 13 residues. Germline CDR1 reads ENHRY; CDR2 reads SYGVKD.

The chain joins TRBV10-1 to TRBJ2-2; 7 bases fit TRBD2. The CDR3 sequence is 17 residues long. The ends lost 0 bases at V and 7 bases at J; junction bases unmatched: 11. Germline V gene sequence: CDR1 WNHNN, CDR2 SYGVQD (reference sequence). This chain's CDR3 is CASSESGGRHFGGELFF. The CDR3 DNA is TGCGCCAGCAGTGAGTCGGGCGGGAGACACTTTGGCGGGGAGCTGTTTTTT.

This chain links TRBV4-2 with TRBJ2-2; the D is unclear. V gave up 0 bases and J gave up 8 bases, with 7 bases separating them. From germline, CDR1 is LGHNA and CDR2 YNFKEQ. CDR3 length: 13 amino acids. The CDR3 region is CASSQDLIGELFF. The DNA for the CDR3 is TGTGCCAGCAGCCAAGATCTAATAGGGGAGCTGTTTTTT.

The genes are TRBV10-3 and TRBJ1-1; D not resolved. The CDR3 is 12 amino acids. V lost 0 bases and J lost 10, with 9 bases in between. Germline V gene lookup returns CDR1 ENHRY and CDR2 SYGVKD. Written as DNA, the CDR3 is TGTGCCATCAGTGAGTCTAGTAATGTAGCTTTCTTT. Translation gives CAISESSNVAFF.

There are a few counts of this clone. V usage is TRBV6-4 and J usage is TRBJ2-3; D is possibly TRBD2 (6 bases). This CDR3 contains 14 residues. Germline assignment: CDR1 MRHNA and CDR2 SNTAGT. Between the trimmed V and J ends, which lost 6 bases and 3 bases, there was a span of 13 bases. CDR3 loop: CASSLRLGTDTQYF. In DNA form, the CDR3 reads TGTGCCAGCAGCCTACGACTAGGGACAGATACGCAGTATTTT.

The CDR3 loop reads CASSLTGTGPNVLTF. The DNA for the CDR3 is TGTGCCAGCAGCCTGACAGGGACGGGACCCAACGTCCTGACTTTC. The rearrangement joins TRBV6-5 to TRBJ2-6; 7 positions agree with TRBD1. CDR3 length: 15 residues. The V gene's germline CDR1 is MNHEY and CDR2 SVGAGI. The junction had 10 bases not matched to a gene; V was cut back by 6 bases and J by 8 bases.

V and J are TRBV28 and TRBJ2-1, with D possibly TRBD2 on 6 matching bases. The CDR3 runs to 12 residues. CDR1 and CDR2 (germline): MDHEN, SYDVKM. Trimming stripped 2 bases from V and 10 bases from J, with 9 bases between. The CDR3 nucleotides are TGTGCCAGCAGTTTAGCAGGGAGGGAGCAGTTCTTC. Amino acid sequence: CASSLAGREQFF. Drawing the rest from reference TRBV28 and TRBJ2-1, the complete variable domain is DVKVTQSSRYLVKRTGEKVFLECVQDMDHENMFWYRQDPGLGLRLIYFSYDVKMKEKGDIPEGYSVSREKKERFSLILESASTNQTSMYLCASSLAGREQFFGPGTRLTVL.

The gene calls are TRBV19 and TRBJ1-5; TRBD1 might be the D (6 bases). Trimming left V 7 bases short and J 3 bases short, with 16 bases between. This CDR3 is built from 15 residues. Germline CDR1 is LNHDA and CDR2 is SQIVND (reference sequence). Written as DNA, the CDR3 is TGTGCCAGTACCCCACCGGGACACCTCAATCAGCCCCAGCATTTT. It translates to CASTPPGHLNQPQHF.

V is TRBV5-1 and J is TRBJ2-5, with 8 nucleotides matching TRBD2. The CDR3 extends over 15 amino acids. The germline V gene has CDR1 SGHRS and CDR2 YFSETQ. Trimming removed 0 bases from V and 3 bases from J; junction bases left unmatched: 4. The CDR3 spells CASSLDSGGEETQYF. CDR3 nucleotide sequence: TGCGCCAGCAGCTTGGACTCCGGGGGGGAAGAGACCCAGTACTTC.

The rearrangement links TRBV4-1 to TRBJ1-1; 9 bases match TRBD1. In germline, CDR1 is MGHRA, CDR2 YSYEKL. V trimming: 4 bases; J trimming: 4 bases; junction bases outside the gene matches: 7. The CDR3 sequence is 15 residues long. CDR3 sequence: CASSRQGQGRTEAFF. CDR3 DNA sequence: TGCGCCAGCAGCCGTCAGGGACAGGGCCGCACTGAAGCTTTCTTT.